Below are 10 T cell receptor beta chains sequenced from a single sample in a study of shared clonotypes between healthy human individuals. Sequencing was performed with immunoSEQ multiplex PCR; in TCRdb, only in-frame clones are kept and a portion is missing. The sample yields about 1.4 million clones, approximately 97% seen once. Material for sequencing was naive CD4+ T cells sorted from blood. Subset meaning: CD45RA+ positively selected. Receptors originate from a man younger than 40 in good health.

As to this clone: The same CDR3 is also encoded by other DNA sequences in this sample. The V gene is TRBV19, the J gene TRBJ2-1, with 8 bases matching TRBD2. Germline V lookup: CDR1 LNHDA, CDR2 SQIVND (reference sequence). V trimming: 5 bases; J trimming: 3 bases; junction bases outside the gene matches: 6. CDR3 length equals 15 residues. CDR3 DNA sequence: TGTGCCAGTAGTGGCTTAGCGGGGAACTACAATGAGCAGTTCTTC. Residues: CASSGLAGNYNEQFF.

This chain uses TRBV2 with TRBJ1-2; 9 bases fit TRBD1. CDR1 and CDR2 from the germline V gene are SNHLY and FYNNEI. The CDR3 sequence is 15 residues long. V trimming: 0 bases; J trimming: 4 bases; junction bases outside the gene matches: 3. In DNA form, the CDR3 reads TGTGCCAGCAGTGAAGCCCGGGACAGGGTCTATGGCTACACCTTC. Translated: CASSEARDRVYGYTF.

The rearrangement links TRBV25-1 to TRBJ2-3; tentatively, D is TRBD1 (8 bases). The CDR3 runs 15 residues. Trimming removed 2 bases at V and 6 bases at J, with 15 bases between. Germline CDR1 reads MGHDK; CDR2 reads SYGVNS. The CDR3 loop is CASSEVSQGGDTQYF. The CDR3 DNA sequence: TGTGCCAGCAGTGAAGTCTCACAGGGGGGGGATACGCAGTATTTT.

V is TRBV6-1 and J is TRBJ2-7, with TRBD2 matching 9 bases. From germline, CDR1 is MNHNS and CDR2 SASEGT. Trimming removed 4 bases from V and 4 bases from J; junction bases left unmatched: 5. CDR3 length: 14 amino acids. DNA of the CDR3: TGTGCCAGCAGTGTGGGACTAGCAGCATACGAGCAGTACTTC. Residues: CASSVGLAAYEQYF.

The table lists this clone with a few counts. The genes are TRBV18 and TRBJ1-4; tentatively, D is TRBD1 (5 bases). This CDR3 is built from 14 residues. Germline CDR1 KGHSH, CDR2 LQKENI. V was trimmed by 6 bases and J by 8 bases, leaving 16 bases between them. The CDR3 DNA follows: TGTGCCAGCTCCCCTGGAAAGGGGAGCGAAAAACTGTTTTTT. Encoded protein: CASSPGKGSEKLFF.

J is TRBJ1-1 and V is TRBV2; perhaps TRBD1 as D (6 bases). Germline lookup yields CDR1 SNHLY and CDR2 FYNNEI. Between the trimmed V and J ends, which lost 7 bases and 0 bases, there was a span of 12 bases. The CDR3 is made up of 14 amino acids. The CDR3 region is CASNHRALNTEAFF. The CDR3 DNA sequence: TGTGCCAGCAACCACAGGGCCCTGAACACTGAAGCTTTCTTT.

Note on this clone: The junction departs from germline at one end; a sequencing error may be responsible. The genes are TRBV2 and TRBJ2-1, with 7 bases aligning to TRBD1. This CDR3 spans 15 amino acids. Germline V CDR1 and CDR2: SNHLY, FYNNEI. As DNA, the CDR3 is TGTGCCAGCAGCGAAGACAGGGTTTATCCATATGAGCAGTTCTTC. This gives the protein CASSEDRVYPYEQFF.

This sequence joins TRBV7-8 and TRBJ2-3; the D gene is possibly TRBD1 (5 bases). Trimming left V 0 bases short and J 3 bases short, with 7 bases between. Germline CDR1 reads SGHVS; CDR2 reads FQNEAQ. The CDR3 is 14 residues long. The CDR3 protein is CASSLAPGTDTQYF. CDR3 nucleotide sequence: TGTGCCAGCAGCTTAGCGCCAGGGACAGATACGCAGTATTTT. Complete variable domain (other parts from reference TRBV7-8 and TRBJ2-3): GAGVSQSPRYKVAKRGQDVALRCDPISGHVSLFWYQQALGQGPEFLTYFQNEAQLDKSGLPSDRFFAERPEGSVSTLKIQRTQQEDSAVYLCASSLAPGTDTQYFGPGTRLTVL.

V gene TRBV2 combines with J gene TRBJ2-5; tentative D call: TRBD1 (5 bases). Trimming stripped 6 bases from V and 2 bases from J, with 7 bases between. Germline V lookup: CDR1 SNHLY, CDR2 FYNNEI. The CDR3 covers 12 residues. The CDR3 sequence is CASSQGQETQYF. CDR3 bases: TGTGCCAGCAGCCAGGGACAAGAGACCCAGTACTTC.

The chain combines TRBV21-1 with TRBJ2-2; the D call of TRBD1 is as the table states it, not checked on the DNA. TRBV21-1 is a pseudogene locus. The CDR3 contains 12 residues. The CDR3 loop reads CARTQGAGELFF. CDR3 nucleotide sequence: TGTGCCAGAACACAGGGAGCCGGGGAGCTGTTTTTT.